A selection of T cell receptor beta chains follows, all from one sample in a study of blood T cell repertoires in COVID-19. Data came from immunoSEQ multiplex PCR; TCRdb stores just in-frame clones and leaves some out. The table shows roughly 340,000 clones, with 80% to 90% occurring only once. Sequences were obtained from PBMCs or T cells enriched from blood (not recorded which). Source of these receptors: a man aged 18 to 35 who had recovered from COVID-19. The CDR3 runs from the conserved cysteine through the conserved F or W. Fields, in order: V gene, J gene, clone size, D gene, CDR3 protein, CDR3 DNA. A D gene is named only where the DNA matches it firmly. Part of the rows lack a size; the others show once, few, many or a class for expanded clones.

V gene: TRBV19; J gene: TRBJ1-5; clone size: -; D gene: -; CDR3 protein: CASSIGWGGSNQPQHF; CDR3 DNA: TGTGCCAGTAGTATCGGGTGGGGGGGCAGTAATCAGCCCCAGCATTTT
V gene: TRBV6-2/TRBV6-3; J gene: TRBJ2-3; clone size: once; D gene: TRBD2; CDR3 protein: CASSYGIVTSGTDTQYF; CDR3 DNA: TGTGCCAGCAGTTACGGGATCGTGACTAGCGGGACAGATACGCAGTATTTT
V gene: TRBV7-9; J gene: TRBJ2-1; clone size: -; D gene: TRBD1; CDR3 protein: CASSRRDRGGNEQFF; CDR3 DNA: TGTGCCAGCAGCCGGCGGGACAGGGGTGGGAATGAGCAGTTCTTC
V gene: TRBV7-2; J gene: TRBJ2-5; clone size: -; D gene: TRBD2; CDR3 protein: CASSPSGRGETQYF; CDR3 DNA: TGTGCCAGCAGCCCCAGCGGGAGAGGTGAGACCCAGTACTTC
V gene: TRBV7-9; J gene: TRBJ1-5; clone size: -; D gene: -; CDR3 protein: CASGGNQPQHF; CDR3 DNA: TGTGCCTCTGGCGGTAATCAGCCCCAGCATTTT
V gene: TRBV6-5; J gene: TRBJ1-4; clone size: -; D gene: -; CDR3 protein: CATESGAREKLFF; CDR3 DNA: TGTGCCACCGAGAGTGGGGCCAGAGAAAAACTGTTTTTT
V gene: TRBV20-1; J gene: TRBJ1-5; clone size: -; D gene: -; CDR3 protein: CSASFSGSNQPQHF; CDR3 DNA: TGCAGTGCTAGTTTCAGCGGTAGCAATCAGCCCCAGCATTTT
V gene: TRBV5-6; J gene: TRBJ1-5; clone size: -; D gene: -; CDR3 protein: CASSLEGDGEQPQHF; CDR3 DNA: TGTGCCAGCAGCTTGGAGGGGGACGGAGAGCAGCCCCAGCATTTT
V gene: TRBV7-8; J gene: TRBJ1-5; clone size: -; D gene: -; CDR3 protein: CASSRSPSGNQPQHF; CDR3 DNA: TGTGCCAGCAGCCGGTCCCCATCAGGGAATCAGCCCCAGCATTTT
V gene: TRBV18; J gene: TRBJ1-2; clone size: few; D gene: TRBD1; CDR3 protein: CASSPRTGGYGYTF; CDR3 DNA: TGTGCCAGCTCACCCCGGACAGGGGGCTATGGCTACACCTTC
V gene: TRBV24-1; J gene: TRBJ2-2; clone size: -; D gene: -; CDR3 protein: CATSQGYTGELFF; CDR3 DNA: TGTGCCACCAGTCAGGGTTACACCGGGGAGCTGTTTTTT
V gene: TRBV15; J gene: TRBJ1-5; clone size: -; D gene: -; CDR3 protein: CATSLTLRGSGNQPQHF; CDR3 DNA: TGTGCCACCAGCCTCACCCTTCGGGGGAGTGGCAATCAGCCCCAGCATTTT
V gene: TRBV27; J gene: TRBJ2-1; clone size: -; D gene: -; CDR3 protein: CASSSPFARGTYNEQFF; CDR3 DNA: TGTGCCAGCAGTTCACCCTTTGCCAGGGGAACCTACAATGAGCAGTTCTTC
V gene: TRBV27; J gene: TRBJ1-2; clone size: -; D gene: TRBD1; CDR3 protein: CASSPGDSANYGYTF; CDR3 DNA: TGTGCCAGCAGTCCAGGGGACAGCGCTAACTATGGCTACACCTTC
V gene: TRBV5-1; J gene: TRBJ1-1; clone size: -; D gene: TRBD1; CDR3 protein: CASRPYTGGSEAFF; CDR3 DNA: TGCGCCAGCAGGCCCTACACAGGGGGCTCTGAAGCTTTCTTT
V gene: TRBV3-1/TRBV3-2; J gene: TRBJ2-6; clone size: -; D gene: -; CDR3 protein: CASSRGSGANVLTF; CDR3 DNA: TGTGCCAGCAGTCGGGGCTCTGGGGCCAACGTCCTGACTTTC
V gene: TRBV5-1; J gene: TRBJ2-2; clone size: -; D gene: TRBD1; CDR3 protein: CASSVPQGAAGELFF; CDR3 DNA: TGCGCCAGCAGCGTGCCACAGGGGGCTGCCGGGGAGCTGTTTTTT
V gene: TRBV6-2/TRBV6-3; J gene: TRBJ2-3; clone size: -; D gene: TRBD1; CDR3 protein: CASSYGQGLSDTQYF; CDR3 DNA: TGTGCCAGCAGTTATGGACAGGGATTGTCAGATACGCAGTATTTT
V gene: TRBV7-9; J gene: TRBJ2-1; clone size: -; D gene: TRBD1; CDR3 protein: CASSQDRELYNEQFF; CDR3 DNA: TGTGCCAGCAGCCAGGACAGGGAGCTCTACAATGAGCAGTTCTTC
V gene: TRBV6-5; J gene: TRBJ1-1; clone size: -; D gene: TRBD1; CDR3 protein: CASSPGQWNTEAFF; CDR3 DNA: TGTGCCAGCAGTCCGGGACAGTGGAACACTGAAGCTTTCTTT
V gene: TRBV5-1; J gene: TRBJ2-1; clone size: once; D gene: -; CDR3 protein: CASSLGRQGVYNEQFF; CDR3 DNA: TGCGCCAGCAGCTTGGGGCGTCAGGGCGTCTACAATGAGCAGTTCTTC
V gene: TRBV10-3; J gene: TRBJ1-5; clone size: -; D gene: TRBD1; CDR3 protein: CATSGQGVGNQPQHF; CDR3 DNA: TGTGCCACCTCGGGACAGGGAGTCGGCAATCAGCCCCAGCATTTT
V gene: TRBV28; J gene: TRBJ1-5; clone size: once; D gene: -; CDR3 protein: CASSLASQGNQPQHF; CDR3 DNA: TGTGCCAGCAGTTTAGCCAGTCAGGGCAATCAGCCCCAGCATTTT
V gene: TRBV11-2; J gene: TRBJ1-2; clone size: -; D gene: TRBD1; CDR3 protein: CASSLYRGYGYTF; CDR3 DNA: TGTGCCAGCAGCTTATACAGGGGATATGGCTACACCTTC
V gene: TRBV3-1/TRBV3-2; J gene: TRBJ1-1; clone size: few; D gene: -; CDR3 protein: CASSQDRSNTEAFF; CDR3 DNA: TGTGCCAGCAGCCAAGATAGATCGAACACTGAAGCTTTCTTT
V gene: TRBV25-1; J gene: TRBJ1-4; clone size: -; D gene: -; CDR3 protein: CASSREGPNEKLFF; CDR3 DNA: TGTGCCAGCAGTAGGGAGGGCCCTAATGAAAAACTGTTTTTT
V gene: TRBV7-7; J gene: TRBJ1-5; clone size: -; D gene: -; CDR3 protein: CASSTQGVQPQHF; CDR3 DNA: TGTGCCAGCAGCACACAGGGAGTTCAGCCCCAGCATTTT
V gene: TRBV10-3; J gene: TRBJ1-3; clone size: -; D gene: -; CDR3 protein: CAISARAGADAGNTIYF; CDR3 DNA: TGTGCCATCAGTGCAAGGGCAGGGGCGGATGCTGGAAACACCATATATTTT
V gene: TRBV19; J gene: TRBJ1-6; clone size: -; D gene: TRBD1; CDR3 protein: CASSPQGAYSPLHF; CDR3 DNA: TGTGCCAGTAGTCCACAGGGGGCTTATTCACCCCTCCACTTT
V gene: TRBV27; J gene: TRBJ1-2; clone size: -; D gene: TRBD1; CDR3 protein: CASSPGTGGVGGYTF; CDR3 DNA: TGTGCCAGCAGTCCCGGGACAGGGGGGGTGGGAGGCTACACCTTC
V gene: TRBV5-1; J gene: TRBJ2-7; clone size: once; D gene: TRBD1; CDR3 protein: CASSFPRTGEGNEQYF; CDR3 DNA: TGCGCCAGCAGCTTTCCCCGGACAGGGGAGGGGAACGAGCAGTACTTC
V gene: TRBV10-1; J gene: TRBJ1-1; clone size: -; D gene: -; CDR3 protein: CASSSGCSRTEAFF; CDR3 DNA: TGCGCCAGCAGTTCAGGGTGTTCCCGCACTGAAGCTTTCTTT
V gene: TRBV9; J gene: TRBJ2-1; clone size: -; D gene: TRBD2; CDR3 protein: CASSVEASGGANEQFF; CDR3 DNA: TGTGCCAGCAGCGTAGAAGCTAGCGGGGGGGCCAATGAGCAGTTCTTC